The clone carrying this TCR beta chain was counted at least ten times. Its target is unknown. Germline trimming cut 4 bases from V and 0 bases from J; bases unmatched to any gene: 9. Germline CDR1 is SGHNT and CDR2 is YYREEE (reference sequence). CDR3 length: 17 residues. The data derive from a study of read filtering for tumor transcriptome and immune sequencing. Study-wide results and limits: Single-read clonotypes: 80% to 90% of IR-seq clonotypes (around 4% of reads), about 75% of RNA-seq clonotypes (approximately 43% of reads). Dropping single-read clonotypes raised IR-seq and RNA-seq shared-clonotype correlation. This fraction held mixed bone marrow immune cells after CD138-negative sorting.

Molecular barcoded adaptors covering alpha/delta and beta/gamma chains were used on 400 to 450 ng RNA. TCRdb fed the reads into MiXCR, producing one record per CDR3 protein. This table has some 130,000 distinct CDR3 sequences, less than 15% appearing once. The chain has TRBV5-4 and TRBJ2-1; 8 positions agree with TRBD2. This sequence was found in a donor at least 40 years old with multiple myeloma. Sequenced material: a population of CD138-negative cells sorted from bone marrow. For the CDR3, the DNA is TGTGCCAGCAGCCCATCGACTAGCGTAAGCTCCTACAATGAGCAGTTCTTC. This sequence encodes CASSPSTSVSSYNEQFF.